Below, one T cell receptor beta chain is given with its context. The source of the sample is a study of blood T cell repertoires in COVID-19. Methods used by the authors: Amplification from reference gene primers served as the basis for estimated nucleated cell counts. TCRdb keeps only in-frame clones here, not all; method: immunoSEQ multiplex PCR. V and J calls and clone size are copied from that table; D and trimming were computed from the DNA. The data show about 43,000 clones, roughly 82% seen once. The receptor's source is a woman aged 55-70 years with acute or convalescent COVID-19. The sample taken for sequencing was peripheral blood.

In DNA form, the CDR3 reads TGTGCCAGCAGTCAGGGGGGAGTTGAGCAGTTCTTC. Translating gives CASSQGGVEQFF. The genes are TRBV3-1 (or the pseudogene TRBV3-2) and TRBJ2-1; D may be TRBD1 (7 bases). The CDR3 consists of 12 residues. The germline gives CDR1 LGHDT, CDR2 YNNKEL (reference sequence). V was cut by 6 bases and J by 9 bases, with 12 bases left in between.